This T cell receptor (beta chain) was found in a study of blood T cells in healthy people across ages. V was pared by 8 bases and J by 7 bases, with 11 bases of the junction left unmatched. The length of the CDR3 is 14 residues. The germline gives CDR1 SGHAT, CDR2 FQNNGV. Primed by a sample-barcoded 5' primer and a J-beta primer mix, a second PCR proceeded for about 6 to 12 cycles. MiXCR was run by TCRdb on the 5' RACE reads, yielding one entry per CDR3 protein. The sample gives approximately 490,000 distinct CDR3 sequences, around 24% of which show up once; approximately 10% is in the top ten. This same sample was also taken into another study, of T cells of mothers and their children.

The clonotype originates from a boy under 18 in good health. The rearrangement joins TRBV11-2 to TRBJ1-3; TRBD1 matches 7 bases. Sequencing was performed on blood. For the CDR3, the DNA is TGTGCCAGCTTTCCCTTCCTCAGGGGGAACACCATATATTTT. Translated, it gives CASFPFLRGNTIYF.